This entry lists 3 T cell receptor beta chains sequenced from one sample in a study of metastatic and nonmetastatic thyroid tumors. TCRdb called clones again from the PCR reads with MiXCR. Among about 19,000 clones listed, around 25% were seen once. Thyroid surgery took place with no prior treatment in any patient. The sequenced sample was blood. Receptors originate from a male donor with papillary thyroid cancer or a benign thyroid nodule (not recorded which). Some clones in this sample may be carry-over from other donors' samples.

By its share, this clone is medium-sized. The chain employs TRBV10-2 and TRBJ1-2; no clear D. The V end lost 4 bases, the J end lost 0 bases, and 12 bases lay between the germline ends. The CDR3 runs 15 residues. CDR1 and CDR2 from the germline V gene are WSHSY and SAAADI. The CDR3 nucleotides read TGCGCCAGCAGTGTTACAAGAGAAGCTAACTATGGCTACACCTTC. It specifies CASSVTREANYGYTF.

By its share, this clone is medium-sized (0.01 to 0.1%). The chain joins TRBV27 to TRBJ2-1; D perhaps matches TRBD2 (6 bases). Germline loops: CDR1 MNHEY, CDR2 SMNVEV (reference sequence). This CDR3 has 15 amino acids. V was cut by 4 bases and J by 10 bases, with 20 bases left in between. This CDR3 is CASSSLEVGGREQFF. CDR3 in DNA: TGTGCCAGCAGTTCGCTAGAGGTGGGGGGTAGGGAGCAGTTCTTC.

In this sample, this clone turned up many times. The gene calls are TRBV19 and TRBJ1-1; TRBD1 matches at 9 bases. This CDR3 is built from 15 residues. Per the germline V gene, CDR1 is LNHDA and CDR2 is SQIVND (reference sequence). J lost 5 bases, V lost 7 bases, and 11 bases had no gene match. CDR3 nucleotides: TGTGCCAGTACCTCCCCAGGACAGGGGCAAACTGAAGCTTTCTTT. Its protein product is CASTSPGQGQTEAFF.